These T cell receptor beta chains were read from a single sample in a study of response to subunit inactivated influenza vaccine. A single record per CDR3 protein comes from TCRdb applying MiXCR to the RT-PCR reads. The sample lists roughly 570,000 distinct CDR3 sequences, approximately 15% occurring once. Material: PBMCs from blood, obtained 12 days after vaccination. The receptors originated from a man in his fifties or sixties who received an inactivated influenza vaccine. The CDR3 runs from the conserved cysteine through the conserved F or W. A D gene is named only where the DNA matches it firmly. Clone sizes are given selectively: once, few, many, or a class where the clone is expanded.

J gene	clone size	V gene	D gene	CDR3 protein	CDR3 DNA
TRBJ2-2	.	TRBV6-2/TRBV6-3	TRBD2	CASNGLAGGTGELFF	TGTGCCAGCAACGGCCTAGCGGGAGGCACCGGGGAGCTGTTTTTT
TRBJ2-1	.	TRBV4-3	.	CASSPWWSDGPNEQFF	TGCGCCAGCAGCCCTTGGTGGTCAGACGGTCCTAATGAGCAGTTCTTC
TRBJ2-3	.	TRBV20-1	.	CSAREGSSTDTQYF	TGCAGTGCTAGAGAAGGGTCTAGCACAGATACGCAGTATTTT
TRBJ2-1	.	TRBV15	TRBD2	CATSRTSGGRRSYNEQFF	TGTGCCACCAGCAGGACTAGCGGGGGGCGCCGGTCCTACAATGAGCAGTTCTTC
TRBJ2-4	once	TRBV6-1	.	CASSPTPGMKNIQYF	TGTGCCAGCAGTCCGACCCCGGGGATGAAAAACATTCAGTACTTC
TRBJ2-3	.	TRBV11-2	TRBD2	CASSLGGLAGGSRDTQYF	TGTGCCAGCAGCTTAGGGGGTTTAGCGGGGGGTTCCCGCGATACGCAGTATTTT
TRBJ2-7	.	TRBV12-3/TRBV12-4	.	CARRTSGGEQYF	TGTGCCAGGAGAACATCCGGGGGCGAGCAGTACTTC
TRBJ2-3	few	TRBV7-9	.	CASSLNPDTQYF	TGTGCCAGCAGCCTCAACCCAGATACGCAGTATTTT
TRBJ2-2	few	TRBV29-1	.	CSVPRDTGELFF	TGCAGCGTTCCTCGGGACACCGGGGAGCTGTTTTTT
TRBJ2-5	many	TRBV5-1	.	CASSLRLREETQYF	TGCGCCAGCAGCTTGAGGCTTCGAGAAGAGACCCAGTACTTC
TRBJ2-3	few	TRBV15	.	CATSRLGSQDTQYF	TGTGCCACCAGCCGACTCGGGTCACAAGATACGCAGTATTTT
TRBJ1-2	many	TRBV5-1	TRBD1	CASSTGQGARDGYTF	TGCGCCAGCAGCACCGGACAGGGGGCGAGGGATGGCTACACCTTC
TRBJ2-7	.	TRBV4-1	TRBD1	CASSHQTGGGEQYF	TGCGCCAGCAGCCATCAGACAGGGGGGGGAGAGCAGTACTTC
TRBJ2-7	once	TRBV20-1	.	CSAPTSPSYEQYF	TGCAGTGCTCCAACCTCCCCCTCCTACGAGCAGTACTTC
TRBJ2-1	.	TRBV24-1	TRBD1	CATSRQGSEQFF	TGTGCCACCAGCCGACAGGGTTCTGAGCAGTTCTTC
TRBJ2-5	.	TRBV27	TRBD2	CASSPRTSRRETQYF	TGTGCCAGCAGTCCGCGGACTAGCAGGAGGGAGACCCAGTACTTC
TRBJ2-7	.	TRBV18	TRBD1	CASSPRDRADEQYF	TGTGCCAGCTCACCACGGGACAGGGCCGACGAGCAGTACTTC
TRBJ2-5	.	TRBV3-1	.	CASSQGRSGQTQYF	TGTGCCAGCAGCCAGGGTCGTAGTGGGCAGACCCAGTACTTC
TRBJ2-5	.	TRBV5-6	.	CASSRDRTQYF	TGTGCCAGCAGCCGGGACCGTACCCAGTACTTC
TRBJ2-5	many	TRBV20-1	.	CSARDGAGGRETQYF	TGCAGTGCTAGAGATGGAGCAGGGGGGAGGGAGACCCAGTACTTC
TRBJ1-1	.	TRBV5-1	.	CASSKRTDRNTEAFF	TGCGCCAGCAGCAAAAGGACAGATCGAAACACTGAAGCTTTCTTT
TRBJ1-1	.	TRBV12-3/TRBV12-4	.	CASARSNTEAFF	TGTGCCAGCGCGCGATCCAACACTGAAGCTTTCTTT
TRBJ2-7	.	TRBV6-2/TRBV6-3	TRBD2	CASSAGTSAYEQYF	TGTGCCAGCAGTGCCGGGACTAGCGCTTACGAGCAGTACTTC
TRBJ2-7	.	TRBV7-8	TRBD2	CASSLVAGESEQYF	TGTGCCAGCAGCTTGGTAGCGGGAGAATCCGAGCAGTACTTC
TRBJ2-7	few	TRBV30	.	CAWSVKGTYEQYF	TGTGCCTGGAGTGTAAAAGGGACCTACGAGCAGTACTTC
TRBJ1-3	few	TRBV7-9	.	CAEGPISGNTIYF	TGTGCCGAGGGGCCCATCTCTGGAAACACCATATATTTT
TRBJ1-2	.	TRBV7-2	TRBD1	CASSLSGGLANYGYTF	TGTGCCAGCAGCTTATCAGGGGGCTTAGCTAACTATGGCTACACCTTC
TRBJ2-7	.	TRBV20-1	.	CSAKGRYYEQYF	TGCAGTGCTAAGGGCAGATATTACGAGCAGTACTTC
TRBJ1-1	few	TRBV2	.	CASSEGLNTEAFF	TGTGCCAGCAGTGAAGGTTTGAACACTGAAGCTTTCTTT
TRBJ2-3	few	TRBV29-1	.	CSVEGGGDTQYF	TGCAGCGTTGAAGGGGGCGGAGATACGCAGTATTTT
TRBJ1-1	few	TRBV7-2	.	CASVGQSNTEAFF	TGTGCCAGCGTCGGACAGTCGAACACTGAAGCTTTCTTT
TRBJ2-1	few	TRBV7-2	.	CASRLAPSYNEQFF	TGTGCCAGCCGCCTAGCGCCGTCCTACAATGAGCAGTTCTTC
TRBJ2-7	many	TRBV29-1	.	CSVAGLRYEQYF	TGCAGCGTCGCGGGACTTCGCTACGAGCAGTACTTC
TRBJ2-3	.	TRBV18	.	CASSPRTESTDTQYF	TGTGCCAGCTCACCACGGACAGAAAGCACAGATACGCAGTATTTT
TRBJ2-5	.	TRBV24-1	TRBD2	CATSEGGLADTQETQYF	TGTGCCACCAGTGAGGGTGGACTAGCGGACACCCAAGAGACCCAGTACTTC
TRBJ2-3	.	TRBV20-1	TRBD2	CSGGREATDTQYF	TGCAGTGGAGGGCGGGAGGCCACAGATACGCAGTATTTT
TRBJ1-1	few	TRBV5-5	.	CASSQQGYGTEAFF	TGTGCCAGCAGCCAACAGGGTTATGGCACTGAAGCTTTCTTT
TRBJ1-6	.	TRBV10-3	TRBD1	CAISREGQKNSPLHF	TGTGCCATCAGTCGAGAGGGACAGAAGAATTCACCCCTCCACTTT
TRBJ1-1	few	TRBV20-1	TRBD1	CSAAEQGLGTEAFF	TGCAGTGCCGCCGAACAGGGGCTGGGGACTGAAGCTTTCTTT
TRBJ2-7	.	TRBV14	.	CASSRFQGSHEQYF	TGTGCCAGCAGCCGATTCCAGGGGTCTCACGAGCAGTACTTC